This T cell receptor beta chain was observed in a study of T cell responses to AZD1222 COVID-19 vaccine (dated by TCRdb to the early 2020s). With respect to the entire study: TCR sequencing was performed for roughly 240 trial participants, of whom about 200 were given two doses of AZD1222 and approximately 26 were given two doses of MenACWY control vaccine. Trial participants were enrolled by age into 18-55, 56-69 and 70-plus year subgroups, with roughly 150, 30 and 60 TCR-sequenced participants respectively.

The full study reports these points: Most participants were white British and females outnumbered males, and the authors suggested that clonal diversity may have been underestimated. Because no day 14 peak-response samples were available, the repertoires could be characterized only after the peak T cell response. The 56-69-year group was small, and its depth increase did not reach significance, likely because of low power. Epitopes outside the regions mutated in the B.1.351 and B.1.1.7 variants were reportedly recognized by nearly half of the unique spike-specific TCRs. Vaccine-associated CD4 TCRs spanned the whole spike protein, with dominant responses in regions 160-218 and 743-854. After two AZD1222 doses, both the breadth and the depth of spike-specific TCRs were significantly higher than at day 0 and than in MenACWY recipients. Conclusions about previously exposed vaccinees were limited because only six AZD1222 recipients were SARS-CoV-2 seropositive at baseline.

The CDR3 regions of human TCRbeta chains were analyzed by immunosequencing. As for the authors' bioinformatics: TCRs in the repertoires were matched against a reference library of SARS-CoV-2-specific TCRs that had been generated with the MIRA antigen-specificity platform. Breadth meant the fraction of unique TCRs that were SARS-CoV-2-associated, whereas depth meant the fraction of total T cells that were SARS-CoV-2-associated. Using the MIRA data, each spike-specific TCR was mapped to the spike region that the TCR reacts to and placed in a CD4 or CD8 class. Log10-transformed breadth and depth values were compared by one-way ANOVA with Sidak's multiple comparisons tests. Here the immuneACCESS table is served through TCRdb, limited to in-frame sequences with V and J called. Missing clones are a known gap in these copies; in checked studies unresolved V genes cover under half, and the rest lacks a known reason. The V and J calls and clone size are taken from that table; D and trimming were inferred from the DNA. Counted in this sample were fewer than 200,000 clones; 87% of them appeared once. The ten most abundant clones make up around 1% of the sample.

According to the study, the label for this sample's time point signals: about 28 days (+/-7) after the second vaccine dose. AZD1222 recipients whose second dose came at about 4 weeks and those whose second dose came at about 12 weeks were combined into one group, since spike-specific TCR depth and breadth did not differ between the two schedules. Vaccinee samples came from UK trials COV001 and COV002, including a single-blind randomized controlled phase 2/3 trial of AZD1222 (ChAdOx1 nCoV-19) in healthy adults. For TCRbeta chain sequencing, PBMC samples from trial participants were taken at day 0 and at day 28 after the second dose. Note on this clone: The specificity of this receptor is unknown. Base qualities are missing; no much larger clone stands one base away.

The source of this sequence is an adult who received the AZD1222 COVID-19 vaccine. The source was peripheral blood, collected 28 days after the second AZD1222 dose.

Read as DNA, the sequence is TGTGCCAGCAGTGATGGACTAGCGGGGGGAACAGATACGCAGTATTTT. Its coded protein is CASSDGLAGGTDTQYF. The chain is assembled from TRBV2 and TRBJ2-3, and 14 bases in between align with TRBD2. CDR1 and CDR2 are drawn from the germline V gene: SNHLY, FYNNEI. The CDR3, cysteine through phenylalanine, is 16 amino acids long. Here the CDR3 DNA is all that survives: 48 bases in frame from base 1. Trimming removed 3 bases from V and 3 bases from J; the gene matches leave 2 bases unexplained.